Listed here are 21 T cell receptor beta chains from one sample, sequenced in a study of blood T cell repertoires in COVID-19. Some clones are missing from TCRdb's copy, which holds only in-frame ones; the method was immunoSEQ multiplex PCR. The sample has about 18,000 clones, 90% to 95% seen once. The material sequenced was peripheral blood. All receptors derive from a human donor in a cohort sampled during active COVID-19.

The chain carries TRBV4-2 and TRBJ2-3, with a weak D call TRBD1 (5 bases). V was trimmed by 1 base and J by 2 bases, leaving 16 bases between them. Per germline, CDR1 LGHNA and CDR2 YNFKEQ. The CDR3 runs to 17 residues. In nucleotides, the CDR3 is TGTGCCAGCAGCCAAGTAATAAGGGGCGATCTCACAGATACGCAGTATTTT. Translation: CASSQVIRGDLTDTQYF.

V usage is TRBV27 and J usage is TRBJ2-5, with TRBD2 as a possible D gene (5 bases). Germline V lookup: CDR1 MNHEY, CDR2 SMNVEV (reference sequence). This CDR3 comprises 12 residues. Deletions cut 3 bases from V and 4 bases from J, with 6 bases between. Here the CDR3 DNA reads TGTGCCAGCAGTTTCCGGGGAGAGACCCAGTACTTC. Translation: CASSFRGETQYF.

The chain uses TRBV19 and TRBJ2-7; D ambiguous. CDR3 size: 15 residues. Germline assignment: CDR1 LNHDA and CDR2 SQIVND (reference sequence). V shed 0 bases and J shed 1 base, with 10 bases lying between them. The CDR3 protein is CASSIDSPGSYEQYF. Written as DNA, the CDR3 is TGTGCCAGTAGTATAGATTCCCCAGGTTCCTACGAGCAGTACTTC.

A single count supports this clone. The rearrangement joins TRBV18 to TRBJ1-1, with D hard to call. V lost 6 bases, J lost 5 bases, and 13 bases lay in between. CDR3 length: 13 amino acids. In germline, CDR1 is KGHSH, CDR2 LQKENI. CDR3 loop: CASSGKGETEAFF. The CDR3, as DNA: TGTGCCAGCTCCGGAAAGGGAGAAACTGAAGCTTTCTTT.

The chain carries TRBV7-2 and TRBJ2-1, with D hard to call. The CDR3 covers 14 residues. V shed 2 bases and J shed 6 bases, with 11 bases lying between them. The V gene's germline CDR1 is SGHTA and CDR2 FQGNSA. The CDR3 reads CASSLNRFINEQFF. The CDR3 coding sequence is TGTGCCAGCAGCTTAAACAGATTCATCAATGAGCAGTTCTTC.

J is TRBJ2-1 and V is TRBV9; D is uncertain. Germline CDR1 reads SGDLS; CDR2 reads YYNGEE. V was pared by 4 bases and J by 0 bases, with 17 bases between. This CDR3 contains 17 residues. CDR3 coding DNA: TGTGCCAGCAGCTTTTTTGACTTGACGAGCTCCTACAATGAGCAGTTCTTC. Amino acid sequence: CASSFFDLTSSYNEQFF.

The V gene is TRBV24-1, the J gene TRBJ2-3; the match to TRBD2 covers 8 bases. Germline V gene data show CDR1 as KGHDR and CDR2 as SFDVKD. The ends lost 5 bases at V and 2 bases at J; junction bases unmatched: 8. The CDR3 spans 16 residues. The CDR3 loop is CATSAGGGLPTDTQYF. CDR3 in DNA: TGTGCCACCAGTGCCGGGGGGGGGTTGCCCACAGATACGCAGTATTTT.

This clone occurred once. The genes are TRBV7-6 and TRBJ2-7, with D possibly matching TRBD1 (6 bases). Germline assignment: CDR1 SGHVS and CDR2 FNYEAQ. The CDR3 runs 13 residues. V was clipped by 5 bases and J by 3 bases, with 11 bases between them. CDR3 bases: TGTGCCAGCAGCCCCCGGACAGTCTACGAGCAGTACTTC. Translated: CASSPRTVYEQYF.

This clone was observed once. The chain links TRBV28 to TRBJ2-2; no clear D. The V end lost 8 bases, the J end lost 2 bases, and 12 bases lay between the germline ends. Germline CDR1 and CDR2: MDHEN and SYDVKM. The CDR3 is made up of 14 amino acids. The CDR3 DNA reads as TGTGCCAGCTTAGACTCCTTAAACACCGGGGAGCTGTTTTTT. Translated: CASLDSLNTGELFF.

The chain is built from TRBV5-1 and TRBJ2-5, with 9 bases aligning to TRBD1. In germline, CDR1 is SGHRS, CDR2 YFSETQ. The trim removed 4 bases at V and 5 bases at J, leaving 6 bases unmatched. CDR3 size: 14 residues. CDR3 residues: CASSPDRGLETQYF. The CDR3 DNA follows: TGCGCCAGCAGCCCGGACAGGGGTCTGGAGACCCAGTACTTC.

CDR3 nucleotide sequence: TGTGCCAGCAGCTTGGACAGGGCTTCTGGAAACACCATATATTTT. Residues: CASSLDRASGNTIYF. The V and J genes are TRBV5-4 and TRBJ1-3, with D tentatively TRBD1 (6 bases). This CDR3 is 15 amino acids long. V lost 0 bases and J lost 1, with 8 bases in between. From germline, CDR1 is SGHNT and CDR2 YYREEE (reference sequence). The whole variable domain, remainder taken from reference TRBV5-4 and TRBJ1-3, is ETGVTQSPTHLIKTRGQQVTLRCSSQSGHNTVSWYQQALGQGPQFIFQYYREEENGRGNFPPRFSGLQFPNYSSELNVNALELDDSALYLCASSLDRASGNTIYFGEGSWLTVV.

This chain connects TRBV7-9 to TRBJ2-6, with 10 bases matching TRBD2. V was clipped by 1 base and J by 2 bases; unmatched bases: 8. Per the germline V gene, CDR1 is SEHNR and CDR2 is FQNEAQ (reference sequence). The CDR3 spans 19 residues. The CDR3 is CASSLGGVLAGTGANVLTF. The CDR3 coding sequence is TGTGCCAGCAGCTTAGGGGGAGTACTAGCGGGAACTGGGGCCAACGTCCTGACTTTC.

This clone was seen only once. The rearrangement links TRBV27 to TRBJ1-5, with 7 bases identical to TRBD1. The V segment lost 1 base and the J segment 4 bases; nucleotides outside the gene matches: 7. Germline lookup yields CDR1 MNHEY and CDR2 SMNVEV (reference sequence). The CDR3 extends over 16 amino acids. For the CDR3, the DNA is TGTGCCAGCAGTTTATATTCTCCAGGGGGAAATCAGCCCCAGCATTTT. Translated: CASSLYSPGGNQPQHF.

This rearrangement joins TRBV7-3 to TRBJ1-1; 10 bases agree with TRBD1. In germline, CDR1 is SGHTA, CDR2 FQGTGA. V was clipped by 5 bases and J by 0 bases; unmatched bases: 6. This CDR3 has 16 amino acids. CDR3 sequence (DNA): TGTGCCAGCAGCCCGACAGGGGGCCGAATGAACACTGAAGCTTTCTTT. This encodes CASSPTGGRMNTEAFF.

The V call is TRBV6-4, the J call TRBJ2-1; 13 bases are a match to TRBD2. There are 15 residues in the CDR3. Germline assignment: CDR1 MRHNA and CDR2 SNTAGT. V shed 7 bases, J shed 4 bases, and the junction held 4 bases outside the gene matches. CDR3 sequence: CASNGLAGAYNEQFF. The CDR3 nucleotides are TGTGCCAGCAACGGACTAGCGGGAGCTTACAATGAGCAGTTCTTC.

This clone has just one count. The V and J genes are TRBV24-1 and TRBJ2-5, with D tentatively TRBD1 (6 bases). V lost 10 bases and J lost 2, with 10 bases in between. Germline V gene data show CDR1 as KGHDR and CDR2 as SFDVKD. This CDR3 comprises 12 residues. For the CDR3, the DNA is TGTGCCACGGAAGACAGGCAAGAGACCCAGTACTTC. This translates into CATEDRQETQYF.

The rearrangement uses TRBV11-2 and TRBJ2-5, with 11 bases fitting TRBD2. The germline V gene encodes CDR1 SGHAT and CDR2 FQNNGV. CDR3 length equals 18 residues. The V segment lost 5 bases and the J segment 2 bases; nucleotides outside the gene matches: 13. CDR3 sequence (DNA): TGTGCCAGCAGCCCGCGGACTAGCGGGCTGACATTTCAAGAGACCCAGTACTTC. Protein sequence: CASSPRTSGLTFQETQYF.

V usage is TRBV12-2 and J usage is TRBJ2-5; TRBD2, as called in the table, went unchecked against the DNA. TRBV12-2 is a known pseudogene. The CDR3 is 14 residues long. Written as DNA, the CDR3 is TGTGCAAGTCGCCCGGGAGTCTCCCAAGAGACCCAGTACTTC. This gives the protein CASRPGVSQETQYF.

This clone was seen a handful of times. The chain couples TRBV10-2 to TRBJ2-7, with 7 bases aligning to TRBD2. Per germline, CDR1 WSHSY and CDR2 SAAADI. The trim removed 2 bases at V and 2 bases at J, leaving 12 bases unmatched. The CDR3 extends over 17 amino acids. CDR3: CASSESGVGSGAYEQYF. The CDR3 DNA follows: TGCGCCAGCAGTGAGAGTGGGGTCGGGAGCGGGGCCTACGAGCAGTACTTC.

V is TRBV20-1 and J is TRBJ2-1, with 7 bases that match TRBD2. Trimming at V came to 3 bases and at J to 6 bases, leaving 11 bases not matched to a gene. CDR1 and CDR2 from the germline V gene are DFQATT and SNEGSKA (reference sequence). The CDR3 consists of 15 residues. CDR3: CSASLLGGRSNEQFF. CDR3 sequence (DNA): TGCAGTGCTAGTTTGTTGGGCGGGAGATCCAATGAGCAGTTCTTC.

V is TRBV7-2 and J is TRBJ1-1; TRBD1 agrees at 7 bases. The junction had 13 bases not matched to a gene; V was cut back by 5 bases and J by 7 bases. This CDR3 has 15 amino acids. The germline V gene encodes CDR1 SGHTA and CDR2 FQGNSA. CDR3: CASSLSIDRVGEAFF. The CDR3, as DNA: TGTGCCAGCAGCCTTAGTATAGACAGGGTAGGTGAAGCTTTCTTT.